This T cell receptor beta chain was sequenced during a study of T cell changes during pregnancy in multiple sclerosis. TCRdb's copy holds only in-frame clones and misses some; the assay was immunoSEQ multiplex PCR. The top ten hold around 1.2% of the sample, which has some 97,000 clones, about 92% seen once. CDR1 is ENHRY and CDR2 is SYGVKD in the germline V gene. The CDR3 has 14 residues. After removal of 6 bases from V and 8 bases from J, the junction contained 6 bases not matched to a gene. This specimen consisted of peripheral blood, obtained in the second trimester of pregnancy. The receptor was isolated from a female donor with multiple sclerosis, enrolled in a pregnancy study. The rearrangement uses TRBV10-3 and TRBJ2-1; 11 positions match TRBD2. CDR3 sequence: CAIRMTSGDDEQFF. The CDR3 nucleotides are TGTGCCATCAGGATGACTAGCGGGGATGATGAGCAGTTCTTC.